This is a list of T cell receptor beta chains from one sample in a study of blood T cell repertoires in COVID-19. This table comes from immunoSEQ multiplex PCR, and its TCRdb copy is limited to in-frame clones, with some not included. The table records a few hundred thousand clones, 86% of them present only once. Sequencing used peripheral blood. The receptors stem from a man aged 60 to 69 with acute or convalescent COVID-19. The CDR3 runs from the conserved cysteine through the conserved F or W. The order of the fields is D gene, V gene, clone size, J gene, CDR3 DNA, CDR3 protein. A D gene is named only where the DNA matches it firmly. A clone size is listed for some rows: how often the clone was seen (once, few, many), or a class if it is expanded.

D: NA
V: TRBV30
size: once
J: TRBJ2-3
DNA: TGTGCCTGGGCCGGAGGGGCAGATACGCAGTATTTT
CDR3: CAWAGGADTQYF

D: NA
V: TRBV14
size: NA
J: TRBJ2-7
DNA: TGTGCCAGCAGCCAGGGCCTAGCAGTTTCCTACGAGCAGTACTTC
CDR3: CASSQGLAVSYEQYF

D: TRBD1
V: TRBV7-9
size: NA
J: TRBJ2-2
DNA: TGTGCCAGCAGCGACAGGGGCCCGGGCACCGGGGAGCTGTTTTTT
CDR3: CASSDRGPGTGELFF

D: TRBD1
V: TRBV18
size: NA
J: TRBJ1-1
DNA: TGTGCCAGCTCACCACTCATCCAGGGGGTGAACACTGAAGCTTTCTTT
CDR3: CASSPLIQGVNTEAFF

D: TRBD2
V: TRBV5-4
size: many
J: TRBJ2-7
DNA: TGTGCCAGCAGCGTGGGACTAGCGGGAGCCTACGAGCAGTACTTC
CDR3: CASSVGLAGAYEQYF

D: NA
V: TRBV6-2/TRBV6-3
size: NA
J: TRBJ1-2
DNA: TGTGCCAGCAGTTATGGGGGGTCTAACTATGGCTACACCTTC
CDR3: CASSYGGSNYGYTF

D: TRBD1
V: TRBV7-2
size: NA
J: TRBJ2-1
DNA: TGTGCCAGCAGCTTAGAGGCCCGACAGGGGGTCGATGAGCAGTTCTTC
CDR3: CASSLEARQGVDEQFF

D: NA
V: TRBV19
size: few
J: TRBJ1-5
DNA: TGTGCCAGTAGTATTTTCAGGGTGGGGAACCAGCCCCAGCATTTT
CDR3: CASSIFRVGNQPQHF

D: TRBD1
V: TRBV3-1/TRBV3-2
size: NA
J: TRBJ2-2
DNA: TGTGCCAGCAGCCTCCGGGACAGGGGGCGAGACACCGGGGAGCTGTTTTTT
CDR3: CASSLRDRGRDTGELFF

D: NA
V: TRBV5-4
size: NA
J: TRBJ2-3
DNA: TGTGCCAGCAGCTTGGATTTCTCAGATACGCAGTATTTT
CDR3: CASSLDFSDTQYF

D: NA
V: TRBV19
size: once
J: TRBJ1-2
DNA: TGTGCCAGTAGCCCAGGGGATCAAGGCTACACCTTC
CDR3: CASSPGDQGYTF

D: TRBD2
V: TRBV6-2/TRBV6-3
size: NA
J: TRBJ2-1
DNA: TGTGCCAGCAGCCCCCTAGCGGCGAGCTCCTACAATGAGCAGTTCTTC
CDR3: CASSPLAASSYNEQFF

D: NA
V: TRBV30
size: NA
J: TRBJ2-1
DNA: TGTGCCCTCTGTCGGAGCTCCTACAATGAGCAGTTCTTC
CDR3: CALCRSSYNEQFF

D: NA
V: TRBV9
size: few
J: TRBJ2-7
DNA: TGTGCCAGCAGCGCCGCCTGGGGTACGGGAGCCTACGAGCAGTACTTC
CDR3: CASSAAWGTGAYEQYF

D: TRBD1
V: TRBV11-1
size: NA
J: TRBJ1-4
DNA: TGTGCCAGCAGCGACGGGACAGACGCAACTAATGAAAAACTGTTTTTT
CDR3: CASSDGTDATNEKLFF

D: TRBD1
V: TRBV19
size: few
J: TRBJ1-6
DNA: TGTGCCTGCTCCGGGACAGGGGGTTCACCCCTCCACTTT
CDR3: CACSGTGGSPLHF

D: NA
V: TRBV5-1
size: NA
J: TRBJ1-1
DNA: TGCGCCAGCAGCCCAACAGGAGCCCAAGCTTTCTTT
CDR3: CASSPTGAQAFF

D: NA
V: TRBV2
size: NA
J: TRBJ2-7
DNA: TGTGCCAGCAGTGAAGTAGACAGTAACCTCGGCGAGCAGTACTTC
CDR3: CASSEVDSNLGEQYF

D: NA
V: TRBV4-1
size: NA
J: TRBJ2-3
DNA: TGCGCCAGCAGCCAAGAACGGGGAGATACGCAGTATTTT
CDR3: CASSQERGDTQYF

D: TRBD2
V: TRBV6-1
size: NA
J: TRBJ2-4
DNA: TGTGCCAGCAGTGAGCGAGCGGGAGGGCCCAAAAACATTCAGTACTTC
CDR3: CASSERAGGPKNIQYF

D: TRBD2
V: TRBV11-2
size: NA
J: TRBJ2-7
DNA: TGTGCCAGCAGCTTAGATAATAGCGGGAGCTTCTCCTACGAGCAGTACTTC
CDR3: CASSLDNSGSFSYEQYF

D: NA
V: TRBV10-3
size: NA
J: TRBJ2-1
DNA: TGTGCCATCAGTGACTTAGACCGAGGGAACAATGAGCAGTTCTTC
CDR3: CAISDLDRGNNEQFF

D: NA
V: TRBV21-1
size: NA
J: TRBJ2-7
DNA: TGTGCCAGCAGCAAAGTGGGAGAAAGATCCTACGAGCAGTACTTC
CDR3: CASSKVGERSYEQYF

D: NA
V: TRBV30
size: NA
J: TRBJ1-2
DNA: TGTGCCTTAGGACAGTATGGCTACACCTTC
CDR3: CALGQYGYTF

D: TRBD1
V: TRBV19
size: NA
J: TRBJ1-2
DNA: TGTGCCAGTACCGGGACAGGGAGTCGCGGCTACACCTTC
CDR3: CASTGTGSRGYTF

D: TRBD2
V: TRBV18
size: NA
J: TRBJ2-7
DNA: TGTGCCAGCTCACAGGGACTAGCGGGAGGATCGGGCTACGAGCAGTACTTC
CDR3: CASSQGLAGGSGYEQYF

D: NA
V: TRBV10-3
size: NA
J: TRBJ2-7
DNA: TGTGCCATCAGTCCCGGGGATGGTGGGGGGGAGCAGTACTTC
CDR3: CAISPGDGGGEQYF

D: NA
V: TRBV10-3
size: NA
J: TRBJ1-1
DNA: TGTGCCTCCGCGGGTAAGATAAACACTGAAGCTTTCTTT
CDR3: CASAGKINTEAFF

D: TRBD2
V: TRBV6-4
size: NA
J: TRBJ2-1
DNA: TGTGCCAGCAGTGAACTAGCGGGAGATCCCTACAATGAGCAGTTCTTC
CDR3: CASSELAGDPYNEQFF

D: NA
V: TRBV6-2/TRBV6-3
size: once
J: TRBJ2-1
DNA: TGTGCCAGCAGTCCAGGCCGCTACTCCTACAATGAGCAGTTCTTC
CDR3: CASSPGRYSYNEQFF

D: TRBD1
V: TRBV9
size: NA
J: TRBJ2-1
DNA: TGTGCCAGCAGCGCCGGGACAGGGCCCTACAATGAGCAGTTCTTC
CDR3: CASSAGTGPYNEQFF

D: NA
V: TRBV7-6
size: NA
J: TRBJ2-7
DNA: TGTGCCAGCAGCTTTCAACCGGGAGTGGGCGAGCAGTACTTC
CDR3: CASSFQPGVGEQYF

D: TRBD2
V: TRBV3-1/TRBV3-2
size: NA
J: TRBJ2-7
DNA: TGTGCCAGCAGTCTTAGGGGACTAGCGGGAGGGGACGAGCAGTACTTC
CDR3: CASSLRGLAGGDEQYF

D: NA
V: TRBV7-2
size: NA
J: TRBJ2-1
DNA: TGTGCCAGCAGCAAATACGGGGGGACAGGTCTAATCTTC
CDR3: CASSKYGGTGLIF

D: NA
V: TRBV29-1
size: NA
J: TRBJ1-1
DNA: TGCAGCGTGACAGGCGCCGTCGGAGAGCACACTGAAGCTTTCTTT
CDR3: CSVTGAVGEHTEAFF

D: NA
V: TRBV2
size: NA
J: TRBJ1-2
DNA: TGTGCCACTACCGGACAGAGGAGGAACTATGGCTACACCTTC
CDR3: CATTGQRRNYGYTF

D: NA
V: TRBV5-1
size: NA
J: TRBJ2-3
DNA: TGCGCCAGCAGCCCTGTAGGGGGAGGGTTCACAGATACGCAGTATTTT
CDR3: CASSPVGGGFTDTQYF

D: NA
V: TRBV5-1
size: NA
J: TRBJ1-6
DNA: TGCGCCAGCAGTCTGCGAGGGGGTTCACCCCTCCACTTT
CDR3: CASSLRGGSPLHF

D: TRBD1
V: TRBV6-5
size: few
J: TRBJ1-5
DNA: TGTGCCAGCAGCCTAAGGACAGGGGCCGATCAGCCCCAGCATTTT
CDR3: CASSLRTGADQPQHF

D: TRBD1
V: TRBV19
size: few
J: TRBJ1-2
DNA: TGTGCCAGTAGTGGACAGGGGAACTATGGCTACACCTTC
CDR3: CASSGQGNYGYTF

D: TRBD1
V: TRBV5-1
size: NA
J: TRBJ2-1
DNA: TGCGCCAGCAGCCTGACCCGGGACAGGGAGCAGTTCTTC
CDR3: CASSLTRDREQFF

D: NA
V: TRBV5-6
size: NA
J: TRBJ1-3
DNA: TGTGCCAGCAGCTTCGCCTCGACAGTTTTCTCTGGAAACACCATATATTTT
CDR3: CASSFASTVFSGNTIYF

D: NA
V: TRBV29-1
size: NA
J: TRBJ1-1
DNA: TGCAGCGGGGCAGACATCGGTACTGAAGCTTTCTTT
CDR3: CSGADIGTEAFF

D: TRBD2
V: TRBV2
size: NA
J: TRBJ2-7
DNA: TGTGCCAGCAGTGGAACCGGGACTAAGTACGAGCAGTACTTC
CDR3: CASSGTGTKYEQYF

D: TRBD1
V: TRBV6-5
size: NA
J: TRBJ2-1
DNA: TGTGCCAGCAGTTACATCTTGGGACAGGGGGCAAGTGAGCAGTTCTTC
CDR3: CASSYILGQGASEQFF

D: TRBD1
V: TRBV28
size: once
J: TRBJ1-2
DNA: TGTGCCAGCAGTCGACAGGGGATAGGGTATGGCTACACCTTC
CDR3: CASSRQGIGYGYTF

D: NA
V: TRBV5-1
size: NA
J: TRBJ1-1
DNA: TGCGCCAGCAGAGGTCAGGGGATGAACACTGAAGCTTTCTTT
CDR3: CASRGQGMNTEAFF

D: NA
V: TRBV3-1/TRBV3-2
size: NA
J: TRBJ1-2
DNA: TGTGCCAGCAGCCAAGAAGTGGGCAACTATGGCTACACCTTC
CDR3: CASSQEVGNYGYTF

D: NA
V: TRBV5-1
size: NA
J: TRBJ2-5
DNA: TGCGCCAGCAGCTTGAATTCGCGGCAAGAGACCCAGTACTTC
CDR3: CASSLNSRQETQYF

D: TRBD1
V: TRBV28
size: NA
J: TRBJ1-5
DNA: TGTGCCAGCAGTTTGAGACAGGGCGACTTAAGCAATCAGCCCCAGCATTTT
CDR3: CASSLRQGDLSNQPQHF

D: NA
V: TRBV19
size: NA
J: TRBJ1-1
DNA: TGTGCCAGTAGTTCACCCCCGGGACAGAACACTGAAGCTTTCTTT
CDR3: CASSSPPGQNTEAFF

D: NA
V: TRBV5-1
size: NA
J: TRBJ2-3
DNA: TGCGCCAGCAGCTTTCGACAGTCCACAGATACGCAGTATTTT
CDR3: CASSFRQSTDTQYF